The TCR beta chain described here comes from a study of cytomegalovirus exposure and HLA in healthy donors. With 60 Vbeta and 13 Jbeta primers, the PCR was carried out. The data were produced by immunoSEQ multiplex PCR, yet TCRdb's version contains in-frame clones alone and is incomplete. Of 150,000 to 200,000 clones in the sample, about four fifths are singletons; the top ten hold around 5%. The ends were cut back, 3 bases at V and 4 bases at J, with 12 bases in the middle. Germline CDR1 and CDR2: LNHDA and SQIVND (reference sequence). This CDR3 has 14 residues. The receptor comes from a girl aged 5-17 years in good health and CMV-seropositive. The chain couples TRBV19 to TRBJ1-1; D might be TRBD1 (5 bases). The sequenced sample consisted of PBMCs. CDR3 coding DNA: TGTGCCAGTAGTATTCGGGGGGGGAGCACTGAAGCTTTCTTT. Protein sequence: CASSIRGGSTEAFF.